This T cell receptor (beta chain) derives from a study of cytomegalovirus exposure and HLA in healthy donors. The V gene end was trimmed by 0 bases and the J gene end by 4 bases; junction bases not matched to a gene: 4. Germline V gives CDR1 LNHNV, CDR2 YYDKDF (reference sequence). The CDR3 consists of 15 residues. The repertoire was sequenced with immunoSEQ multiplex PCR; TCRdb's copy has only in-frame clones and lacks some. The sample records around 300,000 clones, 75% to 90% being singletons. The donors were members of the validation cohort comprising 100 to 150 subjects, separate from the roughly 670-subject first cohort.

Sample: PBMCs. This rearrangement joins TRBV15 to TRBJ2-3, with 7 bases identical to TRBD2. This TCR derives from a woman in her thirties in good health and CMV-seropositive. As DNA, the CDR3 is TGTGCCACCAGCAGAGAGGGCGGGAGCGCAGATACGCAGTATTTT. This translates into CATSREGGSADTQYF.